The 28 T cell receptor beta chains below come from one sample, sequenced in a study of a mutant IDH1 vaccine in newly diagnosed glioma. Their specific antigens are unknown. The time point denotes: week 11, during vaccination. Vaccinated patients received 300 ug of mutant IDH1 20-mer peptide per dose, with topical imiquimod. Sequencing was performed with immunoSEQ multiplex PCR; in TCRdb, only in-frame clones are kept and a portion is missing. The sample lists roughly 61,000 clones, about four fifths occurring once. This sample comprised PBMCs, obtained from a glioma patient whose treatment included an IDH1 peptide vaccine. These TCRs come from a man in his fifties or sixties with glioma.

The gene calls are TRBV5-1 and TRBJ2-3, with 9 bases fitting TRBD2. The V gene's germline CDR1 is SGHRS and CDR2 YFSETQ. The CDR3 runs 18 residues. The ends lost 4 bases at V and 0 bases at J; junction bases unmatched: 12. The CDR3 sequence: CASSHLAGRRSSTDTQYF. CDR3 bases: TGCGCCAGCAGCCACCTAGCGGGGCGCCGATCTAGCACAGATACGCAGTATTTT.

The genes are TRBV5-1 and TRBJ2-7; 8 bases agree with TRBD1. Germline V CDR1 and CDR2: SGHRS, YFSETQ. Trimming at V came to 4 bases and at J to 0 bases, leaving 3 bases not matched to a gene. There are 14 residues in the CDR3. The DNA of the CDR3 is TGCGCCAGCAGCCCAGGACAGGGCTCCTACGAGCAGTACTTC. Its protein is CASSPGQGSYEQYF.

The chain joins TRBV7-9 to TRBJ2-7; the D call may be TRBD1 or TRBD2 (5 bases each). The CDR3 has 14 amino acids. Trimming took off 1 base at V and 6 bases at J, with 13 bases between the two ends. The V gene's germline CDR1 is SEHNR and CDR2 FQNEAQ (reference sequence). In DNA, the CDR3 is TGTGCCAGCAGCTTAGGAGGGACGGCTGGCGAGCAGTACTTC. It encodes CASSLGGTAGEQYF.

The rearrangement uses TRBV5-1 and TRBJ2-3; 11 nucleotides match TRBD2. Germline assignment: CDR1 SGHRS and CDR2 YFSETQ. The junction had 5 bases not matched to a gene; V was cut back by 5 bases and J by 0 bases. CDR3 length: 16 residues. This chain's CDR3 is CASSAGLAASTDTQYF. The CDR3 region has the DNA TGCGCCAGCAGTGCGGGACTAGCGGCTAGCACAGATACGCAGTATTTT.

The J gene is TRBJ2-2, the V gene TRBV6-1, with a weak D call TRBD2 (5 bases). The CDR3 is 15 amino acids. Germline V CDR1 and CDR2: MNHNS, SASEGT. V lost 3 bases, J lost 9 bases, and 17 bases lay in between. CDR3 nucleotide sequence: TGTGCCAGCAGTGAGTGGGGAGATCCCCCCCGGGAGCTGTTTTTT. It is translated as CASSEWGDPPRELFF.

The V call is TRBV5-1, the J call TRBJ2-3; no clear D. Trimming pared 4 bases from V and 5 bases from J, leaving 17 bases between. This CDR3 spans 15 amino acids. Germline-derived CDR1 and CDR2 are SGHRS and YFSETQ. CDR3 nucleotides: TGCGCCAGCAGCCCCCGTGGTGGCCGCGGAGATACGCAGTATTTT. It encodes CASSPRGGRGDTQYF.

The V call is TRBV2, the J call TRBJ2-7, with 11 bases fitting TRBD2. This CDR3 has 15 amino acids. After removal of 5 bases from V and 5 bases from J, the junction contained 8 bases not matched to a gene. Germline V gene sequence: CDR1 SNHLY, CDR2 FYNNEI. CDR3 bases: TGTGCCAGCAGTCCTACTAGCGGGAGTGTCAACGAGCAGTACTTC. It encodes CASSPTSGSVNEQYF. The full variable domain, with the rest looked up from reference TRBV2 and TRBJ2-7, is EPEVTQTPSHQVTQMGQEVILRCVPISNHLYFYWYRQILGQKVEFLVSFYNNEISEKSEIFDDQFSVERPDGSNFTLKIRSTKLEDSAMYFCASSPTSGSVNEQYFGPGTRLTVT.

The V gene is TRBV19, the J gene TRBJ1-5; D gene uncertain. Trimming stripped 10 bases from V and 7 bases from J, with 17 bases between. CDR1 and CDR2 from the germline V gene are LNHDA and SQIVND (reference sequence). This CDR3 region has 13 residues. The CDR3 sequence: CATKGTINQPQHF. CDR3 sequence (DNA): TGTGCCACTAAGGGAACAATTAACCAGCCCCAGCATTTT.

The J gene is TRBJ1-2, the V gene TRBV2; no reliable D call. This CDR3 spans 13 amino acids. Germline CDR1 and CDR2: SNHLY and FYNNEI. Trimming cost V 1 base and J 5 bases, with 8 bases left between them. DNA for the CDR3: TGTGCCAGCAGTGAAGGTGGAACATATGGCTACACCTTC. This sequence encodes CASSEGGTYGYTF.

V is TRBV29-1 and J is TRBJ2-5; TRBD1 might be the D (5 bases). The V end lost 0 bases, the J end lost 6 bases, and 11 bases lay between the germline ends. Germline-derived CDR1 and CDR2 are SQVTM and ANQGSEA. The CDR3 has 13 amino acids. CDR3 residues: CSVEDAAGQTQYF. The CDR3 region has the DNA TGCAGCGTTGAAGATGCAGCAGGGCAGACCCAGTACTTC.

The chain carries TRBV19 and TRBJ1-5, with D maybe TRBD1 (5 bases). This CDR3 has 16 residues. The germline V gene encodes CDR1 LNHDA and CDR2 SQIVND (reference sequence). The V and J ends lost 1 base and 2 bases respectively, with 12 bases between them. The CDR3 DNA reads TGTGCCAGTAGTATAGGTTCTGGGGCGGGCAATCAGCCCCAGCATTTT. This gives the protein CASSIGSGAGNQPQHF.

The chain uses TRBV14 and TRBJ1-1, with no clear D. CDR3 length: 14 amino acids. Germline CDR1 and CDR2: SGHDN and FVKESK. Trimming took off 0 bases at V and 1 base at J, with 6 bases between the two ends. CDR3 coding DNA: TGTGCCAGCAGCCAAGAGACCCCGAACACTGAAGCTTTCTTT. Translating gives CASSQETPNTEAFF.

The gene calls are TRBV5-1 and TRBJ2-5, with no clear D. Germline lookup yields CDR1 SGHRS and CDR2 YFSETQ. The length of the CDR3 is 15 residues. V was pared by 5 bases and J by 2 bases, with 16 bases between. The DNA for the CDR3 is TGCGCCAGCAGTAAGGCCCCGCAGGCGCAAGAGACCCAGTACTTC. This sequence encodes CASSKAPQAQETQYF.

CDR3 residues: CASSLRFSGFDGYTF. CDR3 DNA: TGTGCCAGCAGTTTACGATTTTCAGGGTTCGACGGCTACACCTTC. This rearrangement joins TRBV27 to TRBJ1-2; D may be TRBD1 (5 bases). The CDR3 totals 15 residues. The ends were cut back, 2 bases at V and 8 bases at J, with 18 bases in the middle. From germline, CDR1 is MNHEY and CDR2 SMNVEV (reference sequence).

The rearrangement links TRBV19 to TRBJ1-5, with unresolved D. Trimming removed 5 bases at V and 7 bases at J, with 12 bases between. Germline V CDR1 and CDR2: LNHDA, SQIVND (reference sequence). CDR3 length: 13 residues. The CDR3 spells CASSPWGKQPQHF. The DNA for the CDR3 is TGTGCCAGTAGTCCCTGGGGAAAACAGCCCCAGCATTTT.

The chain couples TRBV6-5 to TRBJ2-7; TRBD1 matches 8 bases. Trimming removed 6 bases from V and 6 bases from J; junction bases left unmatched: 10. The CDR3 is made up of 14 amino acids. CDR1 and CDR2 from the germline V gene are MNHEY and SVGAGI. The CDR3 loop reads CASRDRVQVGEQYF. The DNA of the CDR3 is TGTGCCAGCAGGGACAGGGTTCAGGTAGGCGAGCAGTACTTC.

V is TRBV4-1 and J is TRBJ1-3; D is unclear. CDR1 MGHRA and CDR2 YSYEKL come from the germline V gene. Trimming took 1 base from V and 3 from J, leaving 10 bases between them. The CDR3 has 15 residues. CDR3 nucleotide sequence: TGCGCCAGCAGCCAAGCCGGCAGGAGTGGAAACACCATATATTTT. This translates into CASSQAGRSGNTIYF.

There are a few counts of this clone. The V gene is TRBV5-1, the J gene TRBJ2-2; D remains ambiguous. Trimming left V 2 bases short and J 8 bases short, with 4 bases between. The germline gives CDR1 SGHRS, CDR2 YFSETQ. The CDR3 covers 11 residues. The CDR3 here is CASSLRGELFF. CDR3 in DNA: TGCGCCAGCAGCTTAAGAGGGGAGCTGTTTTTT.

This clone has just one count. The gene calls are TRBV30 and TRBJ2-1; D uncertain. V was clipped by 4 bases and J by 1 base, with 5 bases between them. The CDR3 has 12 amino acids. The V gene's germline CDR1 is GTSNPN and CDR2 SVGIG (reference sequence). CDR3 region: CAWNPSYNEQFF. The CDR3 coding sequence is TGTGCCTGGAACCCTTCCTACAATGAGCAGTTCTTC. The variable domain in full, with the rest retrieved from reference TRBV30 and TRBJ2-1, is SQTIHQWPATLVQPVGSPLSLECTVEGTSNPNLYWYRQAAGRGLQLLFYSVGIGQISSEVPQNLSASRPQDRQFILSSKKLLLSDSGFYLCAWNPSYNEQFFGPGTRLTVL.

The chain carries TRBV28 and TRBJ2-2; 10 bases match TRBD1. CDR3 length equals 19 residues. The J segment lost 1 base and the V segment lost 7 bases, leaving 15 bases of the junction unmatched. The germline V gene has CDR1 MDHEN and CDR2 SYDVKM. DNA for the CDR3: TGTGCCAGCACCCCCCGGCCCGGGACAGGGGATAGGAACACCGGGGAGCTGTTTTTT. It is translated as CASTPRPGTGDRNTGELFF.

This sequence joins TRBV7-9 and TRBJ2-7; tentative D call: TRBD2 (5 bases). The CDR3 is 13 amino acids. CDR1 and CDR2 from the germline V gene are SEHNR and FQNEAQ (reference sequence). Trimming took off 6 bases at V and 2 bases at J, with 11 bases between the two ends. CDR3 region: CASSFPGAYEQYF. DNA of the CDR3: TGTGCCAGCAGTTTCCCCGGGGCCTACGAGCAGTACTTC.

V usage is TRBV11-2 and J usage is TRBJ2-7; TRBD2 aligns across 9 bases. Per germline, CDR1 SGHAT and CDR2 FQNNGV. J gave up 2 bases and V 6 bases, and 11 bases lay outside the gene matches. There are 16 residues in the CDR3. For the CDR3, the DNA is TGTGCCAGCAGAAGGGTAGCGGGAGAAGGAACCTACGAGCAGTACTTC. Its protein is CASRRVAGEGTYEQYF.

CDR3 in amino acids: CASSVDTNEKLFF. The CDR3 bases are TGTGCCAGCAGCGTAGACACTAATGAAAAACTGTTTTTT. The chain joins TRBV9 to TRBJ1-4; D is unclear. V dropped 0 bases and J dropped 2 bases, with 2 bases sitting between them. Germline lookup yields CDR1 SGDLS and CDR2 YYNGEE. This CDR3 has 13 amino acids.

This rearrangement joins TRBV30 to TRBJ2-6; 8 bases fit TRBD1. V shed 8 bases and J 0 bases; nucleotides not matched to a gene: 6. The CDR3 spans 15 residues. CDR1 is GTSNPN and CDR2 is SVGIG in the germline V gene (reference sequence). CDR3 residues: CAGRQGSSGANVLTF. In DNA, the CDR3 is TGTGCCGGAAGACAGGGGAGCTCTGGGGCCAACGTCCTGACTTTC.

V usage is TRBV2 and J usage is TRBJ2-7; 8 bases match TRBD1. This CDR3 is built from 14 residues. V lost 4 bases and J lost 3; bases outside the gene matches: 5. Germline V gene data show CDR1 as SNHLY and CDR2 as FYNNEI. DNA for the CDR3: TGTGCCAGCAGTGTTGGACAGGGAGACTACGAGCAGTACTTC. Its protein is CASSVGQGDYEQYF.

V gene TRBV4-1 combines with J gene TRBJ1-2; no reliable D call. V was clipped by 4 bases and J by 3 bases, with 18 bases between them. CDR3 length: 16 residues. Germline CDR1 and CDR2: MGHRA and YSYEKL. CDR3 coding DNA: TGCGCCAGCAGCCCCGGGGAGATCGCCACTTACTATGGCTACACCTTC. It specifies CASSPGEIATYYGYTF.

The chain carries TRBV5-1 and TRBJ2-3; 12 bases map to TRBD2. Germline lookup yields CDR1 SGHRS and CDR2 YFSETQ. The CDR3 spans 16 residues. Losses at the gene ends were 4 bases for V and 4 bases for J; bases not matched to a gene: 7. The CDR3 region has the DNA TGCGCCAGCAGCCCAGAGACTAGCGGGAGTTCAGATACGCAGTATTTT. As protein: CASSPETSGSSDTQYF.

This clone has more than one count but fewer than ten. This chain links TRBV6-6 with TRBJ1-1; D is unclear. Germline values: CDR1 MNHNY, CDR2 SVGAGI (reference sequence). V was trimmed by 7 bases and J by 1 base, leaving 7 bases between them. The CDR3 is made up of 12 amino acids. The CDR3 region is CASTRQNTEAFF. In DNA, the CDR3 is TGTGCCAGCACACGTCAGAACACTGAAGCTTTCTTT.